This TCR beta chain was sequenced during a study of PD-1 blockade in classical Hodgkin lymphoma. Study context: Patients had nivolumab dosed at 3 mg/kg, delivered intravenously every 2 weeks.

There was relapse after autologous stem cell transplantation in every patient, and there was variation in brentuximab vedotin exposure. The table came from immunoSEQ multiplex PCR; TCRdb's copy has only in-frame clones and leaves some out. The data hold 26,000 or so clones, with around 70% observed a single time. This clone was counted a single time. The CDR3 contains 15 residues. Germline values: CDR1 SGHTA, CDR2 FQGNSA. V shed 5 bases and J 8 bases; nucleotides not matched to a gene: 11. The chain uses TRBV7-2 and TRBJ1-2; 10 nucleotides match TRBD1. The input for sequencing was peripheral blood mononuclear cells (PBMCs), taken before the second cycle of nivolumab. This receptor was taken from a human donor with classical Hodgkin lymphoma. CDR3 sequence: CASSPQTDRGHGYTF. CDR3 nucleotide sequence: TGTGCCAGCAGCCCCCAAACTGACAGGGGGCACGGCTACACCTTC.